These 27 T cell receptor beta chains came from one sample sequenced in a study of cytomegalovirus exposure and HLA in healthy donors. PCR was performed using 60 Vbeta and 13 Jbeta primers. Sequencing was performed with immunoSEQ multiplex PCR; in TCRdb, only in-frame clones are kept and a portion is missing. The sample has about 180,000 clones; approximately 80% are singletons. Source material: PBMCs. The receptor source for this set is a girl aged 2-9 years in good health and CMV-seropositive.

The V gene is TRBV28, the J gene TRBJ2-2; 7 positions match TRBD1. The CDR3 sequence is 18 residues long. CDR1 and CDR2 from the germline V gene are MDHEN and SYDVKM. V was clipped by 6 bases and J by 0 bases; unmatched bases: 13. For the CDR3, the DNA is TGTGCCAGCAGATTGCTCTCATCGACAGGGACGAACACCGGGGAGCTGTTTTTT. It is translated as CASRLLSSTGTNTGELFF.

The V and J genes are TRBV25-1 and TRBJ2-7; D ambiguous. The CDR3 loop spans 11 amino acids. V was pared by 4 bases and J by 6 bases, with 7 bases between. The germline V gene has CDR1 MGHDK and CDR2 SYGVNS. CDR3 in DNA: TGTGCCAGCAGTGGGGCCCGCGAGCAGTACTTC. Protein product: CASSGAREQYF.

This clone is a singleton in its sample. J is TRBJ1-5 and V is TRBV7-9; 9 nucleotides match TRBD1. V was clipped by 5 bases and J by 1 base; unmatched bases: 6. Per germline, CDR1 SEHNR and CDR2 FQNEAQ (reference sequence). The CDR3 covers 16 residues. The CDR3 DNA is TGTGCCAGCAGCCCCTTCGGGACAGGGAGCAATCAGCCCCAGCATTTT. It translates to CASSPFGTGSNQPQHF.

In DNA form, the CDR3 reads TGTGCCAGCAGCTTGGGCTATTCCAGCGGGGCCCCGCAGTTCTTC. Its translation: CASSLGYSSGAPQFF. This chain connects TRBV5-8 to TRBJ2-1, with 7 bases fitting TRBD2. Germline V gene lookup returns CDR1 SGHTS and CDR2 YDEGEE. CDR3 length: 15 amino acids. The trim removed 0 bases at V and 12 bases at J, leaving 12 bases unmatched.

Details on this clone: Sequence at one end of the junction differs from germline and may be a read error. This rearrangement joins TRBV5-1 to TRBJ2-3; 9 positions agree with TRBD1. The length of the CDR3 is 11 residues. Germline assignment: CDR1 SGHRS and CDR2 YFSETQ. The CDR3 spells CASSRGDRAIF. CDR3 in DNA: TGCGCCAGCAGCAGGGGGGACAGGGCGATTTTT.

V and J are TRBV5-1 and TRBJ2-3, with 12 bases identical to TRBD2. The CDR3 is 17 amino acids. Trimming took 1 base from V and 2 from J; bases not matched to a gene: 5. Germline V gives CDR1 SGHRS, CDR2 YFSETQ. Here the CDR3 reads CASSLLGLAGSTDTQYF. The CDR3 DNA reads as TGCGCCAGCAGCTTGCTTGGACTAGCGGGATCCACAGATACGCAGTATTTT.

The chain recombines TRBV10-3 with TRBJ1-1; 7 bases map to TRBD1. Trimming at V came to 8 bases and at J to 0 bases, leaving 12 bases not matched to a gene. The CDR3 extends over 16 amino acids. The germline CDR1 and CDR2 sequences are ENHRY and SYGVKD. CDR3 region: CAIRGGTVFMNTEAFF. The CDR3 region has the DNA TGTGCCATCCGCGGGGGGACAGTCTTCATGAACACTGAAGCTTTCTTT.

This chain joins TRBV6-1 and TRBJ2-7, with TRBD2 matching over 10 bases. This CDR3 is built from 15 residues. V lost 3 bases and J lost 5; bases outside the gene matches: 7. The germline CDR1 and CDR2 sequences are MNHNS and SASEGT. The CDR3 spells CASSDLASGSHEQYF. CDR3 DNA sequence: TGTGCCAGCAGTGATTTGGCTAGCGGGAGCCACGAGCAGTACTTC.

V usage is TRBV6-4 and J usage is TRBJ2-3, with 8 bases aligning to TRBD2. The CDR3 totals 14 residues. V lost 3 bases to trimming and J lost 4 bases; unmatched junction nucleotides: 3. Looked up from germline, CDR1 is MRHNA and CDR2 is SNTAGT. The CDR3 is CASSEGGLADTQYF. CDR3 DNA: TGTGCCAGCAGTGAGGGGGGACTAGCAGATACGCAGTATTTT.

This chain joins TRBV11-3 and TRBJ2-1; no firm D call. Trimming removed 0 bases at V and 9 bases at J, with 12 bases between. Germline lookup yields CDR1 SGHNT and CDR2 YENEEA. The CDR3 is 14 amino acids. The DNA of the CDR3 is TGTGCCAGCAGCTTAGAGAAGCAGGTTACTGAGCAGTTCTTC. Translated, it gives CASSLEKQVTEQFF.

The rearrangement uses TRBV14 and TRBJ1-1; D call uncertain. The CDR3 runs 15 residues. Trimming left V 0 bases short and J 4 bases short, with 12 bases between. CDR1 is SGHDN, CDR2 FVKESK, per germline. The CDR3 here is CASSQETGWVTEAFF. CDR3 nucleotide sequence: TGTGCCAGCAGCCAAGAGACGGGATGGGTCACTGAAGCTTTCTTT.

The chain couples TRBV28 to TRBJ2-7; 8 positions agree with TRBD2. Trimming cost V 4 bases and J 0 bases; bases outside gene matches: 14. The CDR3 runs to 18 residues. CDR1 MDHEN and CDR2 SYDVKM come from the germline V gene. CDR3 in DNA: TGTGCCAGCAGTTCAATATCCGACTTGCGGGAGGACTCCTACGAGCAGTACTTC. It codes for CASSSISDLREDSYEQYF. The full variable domain, completed using reference TRBV28 and TRBJ2-7, is DVKVTQSSRYLVKRTGEKVFLECVQDMDHENMFWYRQDPGLGLRLIYFSYDVKMKEKGDIPEGYSVSREKKERFSLILESASTNQTSMYLCASSSISDLREDSYEQYFGPGTRLTVT.

The chain's CDR3 is CASSSPGTGKAFF. Here the CDR3 DNA reads TGTGCCAGCAGCTCCCCCGGGACAGGGAAAGCTTTCTTT. This chain uses TRBV7-6 with TRBJ1-1; 9 bases fit TRBD1. V was pared by 4 bases and J by 9 bases, with 6 bases of the junction left unmatched. The CDR3 contains 13 residues. Germline V gene sequence: CDR1 SGHVS, CDR2 FNYEAQ.

The chain joins TRBV6-5 to TRBJ2-1, with 12 bases identical to TRBD2. Germline CDR1 and CDR2: MNHEY and SVGAGI. V lost 6 bases, J lost 4 bases, and 4 bases stayed unmatched. The CDR3 has 15 residues. CDR3 region: CASSTGTSGYNEQFF. CDR3 coding DNA: TGTGCCAGCAGCACCGGGACTAGCGGGTACAATGAGCAGTTCTTC.

V is TRBV5-4 and J is TRBJ1-2, with 7 bases matching TRBD1. The CDR3 extends over 15 amino acids. Trimming cost V 4 bases and J 4 bases; bases outside gene matches: 10. Germline V lookup: CDR1 SGHNT, CDR2 YYREEE (reference sequence). CDR3 DNA: TGTGCCAGCAGCCTGAAGACACAGGGGACCTATGGCTACACCTTC. It codes for CASSLKTQGTYGYTF.

This clone was counted a single time. The gene calls are TRBV9 and TRBJ2-3, with 10 bases that match TRBD1. The CDR3 totals 16 residues. Germline V gene sequence: CDR1 SGDLS, CDR2 YYNGEE. The V segment lost 0 bases and the J segment 4 bases; nucleotides outside the gene matches: 5. The CDR3 region is CASSVEVGQGSDTQYF. The CDR3 DNA reads TGTGCCAGCAGCGTAGAAGTGGGACAGGGGTCAGATACGCAGTATTTT.

The chain joins TRBV28 to TRBJ2-7, with D possibly being TRBD1 (6 bases). Germline V gives CDR1 MDHEN, CDR2 SYDVKM. This CDR3 is 13 amino acids long. The ends were cut back, 5 bases at V and 1 base at J, with 9 bases in the middle. DNA of the CDR3: TGTGCCAGCAGTCCTACAGGGTCCTACGAGCAGTACTTC. Its protein product is CASSPTGSYEQYF.

The chain uses TRBV19 and TRBJ1-1; weak D call: TRBD1 (6 bases). The CDR3 runs 15 residues. With 9 bases removed from V and 2 bases from J, the gap between germline ends came to 19 bases. CDR1 and CDR2 from the germline V gene are LNHDA and SQIVND (reference sequence). The CDR3 nucleotides read TGTGCCAGCACCCGGGACACAAACCTTAACACTGAAGCTTTCTTT. It codes for CASTRDTNLNTEAFF.

A few counts support this clone. The chain joins TRBV5-6 to TRBJ1-1; TRBD1 might be the D (5 bases). The germline V gene encodes CDR1 SGHDT and CDR2 YYEEEE. The CDR3 runs 16 residues. The V end was cut by 4 bases, the J end by 1 base, with 17 bases between. The CDR3 sequence: CASSPLGREANTEAFF. DNA for the CDR3: TGTGCCAGCAGCCCGTTGGGCAGGGAGGCGAACACTGAAGCTTTCTTT.

The CDR3 coding sequence is TGTGCCATCAGTAGCGCCGGGACTACCTACAATGAGCAGTTCTTC. Translation gives CAISSAGTTYNEQFF. The rearrangement links TRBV10-3 to TRBJ2-1; 7 nucleotides match TRBD2. This CDR3 spans 15 amino acids. The germline V gene has CDR1 ENHRY and CDR2 SYGVKD. V lost 5 bases, J lost 2 bases, and 6 bases stayed unmatched.

The rearrangement uses TRBV5-1 and TRBJ2-1, with no clear D. Germline V gene lookup returns CDR1 SGHRS and CDR2 YFSETQ. This CDR3 has 16 residues. V lost 0 bases, J lost 0 bases, and 10 bases lay in between. The CDR3 DNA reads TGCGCCAGCAGCTTGGTGTTGTGGAGCTCCTACAATGAGCAGTTCTTC. Translated, it gives CASSLVLWSSYNEQFF.

CDR3 sequence (DNA): TGTGCCAGCAGTTTATACCCCCAGGACTCGGATGAAAAACTGTTTTTT. Residues: CASSLYPQDSDEKLFF. The chain links TRBV28 to TRBJ1-4; no definite D call. Germline V gene lookup returns CDR1 MDHEN and CDR2 SYDVKM. This CDR3 has 16 amino acids. The V end lost 1 base, the J end lost 6 bases, and 15 bases lay between the germline ends.

The genes are TRBV4-1 and TRBJ2-7; D may be TRBD2 (6 bases). Germline assignment: CDR1 MGHRA and CDR2 YSYEKL. Trimming shortened V by 1 base and J by 9 bases, and 13 bases separated the two germline ends. The CDR3 consists of 13 residues. CDR3 residues: CASSQVGLGGQYF. The CDR3 DNA reads TGCGCCAGCAGCCAAGTTGGGCTGGGGGGGCAGTACTTC.

The gene calls are TRBV6-5 and TRBJ2-2; tentative D call: TRBD1 (6 bases). CDR3 length equals 14 residues. Per germline, CDR1 MNHEY and CDR2 SVGAGI. V was shortened by 5 bases and J by 3 bases, with 10 bases between the two germline ends. The CDR3 DNA sequence: TGTGCCAGCAGTCACAGGGTTTACACCGGGGAGCTGTTTTTT. Its translation is CASSHRVYTGELFF.

The rearrangement links TRBV12-5 to TRBJ2-5, with TRBD2 matching 9 bases. The ends lost 1 base at V and 9 bases at J; junction bases unmatched: 3. The CDR3 runs 13 residues. From germline, CDR1 is LGHNT and CDR2 FRNRAP. This CDR3 reads CASGLERGVPQYF. The CDR3 DNA sequence: TGTGCTAGTGGTTTGGAGCGGGGGGTCCCCCAGTACTTC.

The chain recombines TRBV4-1 with TRBJ1-1; tentative D call: TRBD1 (6 bases). V shed 4 bases and J shed 3 bases, with 15 bases lying between them. CDR1 and CDR2 from the germline V gene are MGHRA and YSYEKL. This CDR3 is 15 amino acids long. The CDR3, as DNA: TGCGCCAGCAGCCCACCATTCAGGGGTGACACTGAAGCTTTCTTT. It yields the protein CASSPPFRGDTEAFF.

The sample holds a few counts of this clone. This chain joins TRBV30 and TRBJ1-1, with a tentative D call TRBD1 (5 bases). From germline, CDR1 is GTSNPN and CDR2 SVGIG (reference sequence). Trimming cost V 3 bases and J 4 bases, with 12 bases left between them. The CDR3 is 13 residues long. The CDR3 is CAWRPTGITEAFF. Written as DNA, the CDR3 is TGTGCCTGGAGACCTACAGGTATCACTGAAGCTTTCTTT.